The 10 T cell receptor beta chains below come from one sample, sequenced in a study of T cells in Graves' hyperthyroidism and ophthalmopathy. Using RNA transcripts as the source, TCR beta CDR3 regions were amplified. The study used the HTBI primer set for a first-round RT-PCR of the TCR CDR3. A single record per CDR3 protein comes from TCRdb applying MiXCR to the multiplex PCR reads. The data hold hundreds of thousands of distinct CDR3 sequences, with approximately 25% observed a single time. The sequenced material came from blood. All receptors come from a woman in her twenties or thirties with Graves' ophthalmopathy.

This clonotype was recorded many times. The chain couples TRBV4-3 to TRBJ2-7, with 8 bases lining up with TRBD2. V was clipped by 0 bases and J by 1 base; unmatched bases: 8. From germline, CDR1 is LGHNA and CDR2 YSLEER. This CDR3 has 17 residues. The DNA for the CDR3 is TGCGCCAGCAGCCAAGAAGGAGGGACTAGTTCTTCCTACGAGCAGTACTTC. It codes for CASSQEGGTSSSYEQYF.

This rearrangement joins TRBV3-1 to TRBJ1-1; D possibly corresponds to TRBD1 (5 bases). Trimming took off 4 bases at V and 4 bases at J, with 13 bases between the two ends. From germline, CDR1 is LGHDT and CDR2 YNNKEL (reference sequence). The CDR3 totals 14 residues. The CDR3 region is CASSLGPGATEAFF. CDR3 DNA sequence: TGTGCCAGCAGCCTTGGCCCCGGGGCCACTGAAGCTTTCTTT.

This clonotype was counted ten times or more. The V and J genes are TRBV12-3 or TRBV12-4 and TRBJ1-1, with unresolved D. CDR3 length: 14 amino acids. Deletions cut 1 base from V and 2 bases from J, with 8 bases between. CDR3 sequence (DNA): TGTGCCAGCAGTTTAGATATGGTAAACACTGAAGCTTTCTTT. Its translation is CASSLDMVNTEAFF.

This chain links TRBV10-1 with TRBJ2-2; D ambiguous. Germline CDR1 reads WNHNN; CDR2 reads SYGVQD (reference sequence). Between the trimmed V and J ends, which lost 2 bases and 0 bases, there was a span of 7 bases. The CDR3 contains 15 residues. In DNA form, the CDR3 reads TGCGCCAGCAGTGAGGGTGGGTCGAACACCGGGGAGCTGTTTTTT. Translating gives CASSEGGSNTGELFF.

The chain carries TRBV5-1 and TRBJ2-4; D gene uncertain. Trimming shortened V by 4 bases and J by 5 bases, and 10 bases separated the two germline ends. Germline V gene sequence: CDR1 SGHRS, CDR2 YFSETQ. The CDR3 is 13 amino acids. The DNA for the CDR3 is TGCGCCAGCAGCAAACCCCTTCAAAACATTCAGTACTTC. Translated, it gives CASSKPLQNIQYF.

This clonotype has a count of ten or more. The CDR3 DNA is TGCAGTGCTAGGGGCGGTGGGTTCGGGGGGGTCAGCACCGGGGAGCTGTTTTTT. Protein: CSARGGGFGGVSTGELFF. The chain couples TRBV20-1 to TRBJ2-2; the match to TRBD2 covers 8 bases. J gave up 4 bases and V 3 bases, and 16 bases lay outside the gene matches. From germline, CDR1 is DFQATT and CDR2 SNEGSKA (reference sequence). The CDR3 is made up of 18 amino acids.

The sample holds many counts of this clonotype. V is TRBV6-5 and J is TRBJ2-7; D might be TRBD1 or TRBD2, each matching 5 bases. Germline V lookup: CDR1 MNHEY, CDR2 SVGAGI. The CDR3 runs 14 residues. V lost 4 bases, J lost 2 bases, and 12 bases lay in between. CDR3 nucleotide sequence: TGTGCCAGCAGTTCTACTGGGGGAACCTACGAGCAGTACTTC. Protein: CASSSTGGTYEQYF.

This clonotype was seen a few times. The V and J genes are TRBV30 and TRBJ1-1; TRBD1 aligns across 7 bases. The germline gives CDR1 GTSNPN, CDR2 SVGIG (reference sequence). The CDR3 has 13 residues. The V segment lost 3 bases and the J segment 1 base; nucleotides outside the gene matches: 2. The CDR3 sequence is CAWSGQENTEAFF. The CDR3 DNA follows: TGTGCCTGGAGCGGACAGGAGAACACTGAAGCTTTCTTT.

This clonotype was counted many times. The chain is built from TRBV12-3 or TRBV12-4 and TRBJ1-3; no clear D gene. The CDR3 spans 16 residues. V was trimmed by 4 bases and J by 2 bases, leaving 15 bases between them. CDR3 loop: CASSSIGRRTGNTIYF. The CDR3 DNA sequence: TGTGCCAGCAGTTCAATCGGGAGGAGGACTGGAAACACCATATATTTT.

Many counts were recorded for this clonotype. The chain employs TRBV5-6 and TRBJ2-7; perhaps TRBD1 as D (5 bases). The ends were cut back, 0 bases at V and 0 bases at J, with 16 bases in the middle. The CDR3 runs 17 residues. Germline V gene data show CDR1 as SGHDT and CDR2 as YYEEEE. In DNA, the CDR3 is TGTGCCAGCAGCTTGGACGGCCAGACAGCACACTCCTACGAGCAGTACTTC. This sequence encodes CASSLDGQTAHSYEQYF.